This TCR beta chain is from a study of T cell responses to AZD1222 COVID-19 vaccine (dated by TCRdb to the early 2020s). With respect to the entire study: A total of 233 trial participants underwent TCR sequencing, of whom about 210 received two doses of AZD1222 and around 25 received two doses of the MenACWY control vaccine. Trial participants were enrolled by age into subgroups of 18-55, 56-69 and 70-plus years, and around 150, 28 and 57 TCR-sequenced participants, respectively, were included in these subgroups. Overall study results and their limits: Only five or six AZD1222 recipients were SARS-CoV-2 seropositive at baseline, limiting conclusions about previously exposed vaccinees. After two AZD1222 doses, spike-specific TCR breadth and depth were significantly higher than at day 0 and than in MenACWY recipients. Because no day 14 peak-response samples were available, repertoires were characterized only after the peak T cell response. Reportedly, almost half of the unique spike-specific TCRs recognized epitopes lying outside the regions that are mutated in the B.1.351 and B.1.1.7 variants. Vaccine-associated CD4 TCRs spanned the whole spike protein, with dominant responses in regions 160-218 and 743-854. The 56-69-year group was small, and its depth increase did not reach significance, likely because of low power. Most participants were white British and females outnumbered males, and the authors suggested that clonal diversity may have been underestimated.

V has 7 bases trimmed and J has 4 bases trimmed; junction bases matching no gene number 10. The CDR3 numbers 15 residues from cysteine through phenylalanine. The only DNA kept is the CDR3, 45 bases in frame from the first base. Via the germline V gene (reference sequence), CDR1 is LNHDA and CDR2 SQIVND. The CDR3 regions of human TCRbeta chains were analyzed by immunosequencing. The original methods were these. Repertoire TCRs were checked for matches against a reference library of SARS-CoV-2-specific TCRs that had been generated using the MIRA antigen-specificity platform. Breadth meant the fraction of unique TCRs that were SARS-CoV-2-associated, whereas depth meant the fraction of total T cells that were SARS-CoV-2-associated. Each spike-specific TCR was assigned to its reactive spike region and to a CD4 or CD8 class using the MIRA data. Log10-transformed breadth and depth values were compared by one-way ANOVA with Sidak's multiple comparisons tests. As stored in TCRdb, this immuneACCESS dataset retains in-frame rearrangements with V and J assigned. A fraction of the clones does not appear; measured against another copy, unresolved V genes explain less than half of the discrepancy, and the remainder lacks a known reason. The DNA gave D and trimming, while V, J and clone size come from that table. For this sample there are 100,000 to 140,000 clones; under 95% appear just once. Less than 7.5% of the sample is taken by the ten largest.

The time point label here, explained by the study, means: about 28 days (+/-7) after the second vaccine dose. AZD1222 recipients whose second dose came at about 4 weeks and those whose second dose came at about 12 weeks were combined into one group, since spike-specific TCR depth and breadth did not differ between the two schedules. The vaccinee samples were drawn from two UK trials, COV001 and COV002, one of which was a single-blind randomized controlled phase 2/3 trial testing AZD1222 (ChAdOx1 nCoV-19) in healthy adults. For TCRbeta chain sequencing, PBMC samples were collected from trial participants at day 0 and at day 28 after the second dose. As for this clone: Its antigen has not been determined. One base away there is no much larger clone; base qualities are not given.

This chain joins TRBV19 to TRBJ2-1; TRBD2 agrees with 7 junctional bases. Material: peripheral blood, obtained 28 days after the second AZD1222 dose. This clonotype originated in an adult who received the AZD1222 COVID-19 vaccine. The CDR3 protein: CASTRSSGIYNEQFF. The DNA sequence is as follows: TGTGCCAGTACCAGGTCTAGCGGTATTTACAATGAGCAGTTCTTC. Where the CDR3 stops, the reference TRBV19 and TRBJ2-1 genes take over; the full variable domain is DGGITQSPKYLFRKEGQNVTLSCEQNLNHDAMYWYRQDPGQGLRLIYYSQIVNDFQKGDIAEGYSVSREKKESFPLTVTSAQKNPTAFYLCASTRSSGIYNEQFFGPGTRLTVL.